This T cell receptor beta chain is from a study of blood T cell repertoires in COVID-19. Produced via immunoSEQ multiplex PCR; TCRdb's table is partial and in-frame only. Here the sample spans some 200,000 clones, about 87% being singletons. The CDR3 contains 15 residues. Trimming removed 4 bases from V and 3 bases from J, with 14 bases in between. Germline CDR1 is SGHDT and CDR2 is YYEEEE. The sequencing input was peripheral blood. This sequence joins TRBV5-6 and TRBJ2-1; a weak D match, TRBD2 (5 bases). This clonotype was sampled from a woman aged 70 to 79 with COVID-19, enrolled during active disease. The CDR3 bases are TGTGCCAGCAGCGCGACTACCACTAGCTACAATGAGCAGTTCTTC. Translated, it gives CASSATTTSYNEQFF. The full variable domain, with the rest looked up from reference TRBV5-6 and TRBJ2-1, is DAGVTQSPTHLIKTRGQQVTLRCSPKSGHDTVSWYQQALGQGPQFIFQYYEEEERQRGNFPDRFSGHQFPNYSSELNVNALLLGDSALYLCASSATTTSYNEQFFGPGTRLTVL.